These T cell receptor beta chains were read from a single sample in a study of early T cells in non-severe SARS-CoV-2 infection. Using its own MiXCR run on the 5' RACE reads, TCRdb lists one record per CDR3 protein. The table has approximately 26,000 distinct CDR3 sequences, over 5% seen once; the top ten hold roughly 2.7%. Material: whole blood. Source of these receptors: an adult who was a healthcare worker with PCR-confirmed SARS-CoV-2 infection or an uninfected control (not recorded which). Each CDR3 is given with its conserved first and last residue. The D gene is left open where the match is weak. Size values are once, few and many counts, or a class for expanded clones, and some rows have none.

D gene | J gene | clone size | V gene | CDR3 DNA | CDR3 protein
TRBD2 | TRBJ2-1 | many | TRBV3-1 | TGTGCCAGCAGCCCGTTCAGGGGGCGCGTACTAGCGGGGACAAACAATGAGCAGTTCTTC | CASSPFRGRVLAGTNNEQFF
- | TRBJ2-1 | few | TRBV13 | TGTGCCAGCAGCTTAGCTGGGACACGCTCCTACAATGAGCAGTTCTTC | CASSLAGTRSYNEQFF
TRBD2 | TRBJ2-1 | - | TRBV6-2/TRBV6-3 | TGTGCCAGCAGTAGCGGGAGTCCCTACAATGAGCAGTTCTTC | CASSSGSPYNEQFF
- | TRBJ2-7 | many | TRBV30 | TGTGCCTGGAGACAGGGTGGAGTCTACGAGCAGTACTTC | CAWRQGGVYEQYF
- | TRBJ2-7 | many | TRBV2 | TGTGCCAGCACCTTGACAGGTAGCTCCTACGAGCAGTACTTC | CASTLTGSSYEQYF
TRBD2 | TRBJ2-1 | few | TRBV6-1 | TGTGCCAGCAGTCCCGTCGGTGGCGGGGGATACAATGAGCAGTTCTTC | CASSPVGGGGYNEQFF
- | TRBJ2-7 | - | TRBV19 | TGTGCCAGTAGTGAACAGCTTCATTCCTACGAGCAGTACTTC | CASSEQLHSYEQYF
- | TRBJ2-7 | many | TRBV10-3 | TGTGCCATCAGGGGGGTCAGGGACGAGCAGTACTTC | CAIRGVRDEQYF
- | TRBJ2-1 | few | TRBV10-3 | TGTGCCATCACCGTAGCTCCAGGGGGGGTCAATGAGCAGTTCTTC | CAITVAPGGVNEQFF
TRBD2 | TRBJ2-1 | few | TRBV7-3 | TGTGCCAGCAGCTTCCGGGGAGGGACCTACAATGAGCAGTTCTTC | CASSFRGGTYNEQFF
- | TRBJ2-1 | many | TRBV20-1 | TGCAGTGCTGGGGACATAGCCAATGAGCAGTTCTTC | CSAGDIANEQFF
- | TRBJ1-2 | many | TRBV19 | TGTGCCAGAGACCCTAACTATGGCTACACCTTC | CARDPNYGYTF
TRBD1 | TRBJ2-5 | many | TRBV6-1 | TGTGCCAGCATGGAGAGGACAGGGGTAACAGAGACCCAGTACTTC | CASMERTGVTETQYF
- | TRBJ1-6 | - | TRBV12-3/TRBV12-4 | TGTGCCAGCAGTTTAGGACAGACCGGCTCACCCCTCCACTTT | CASSLGQTGSPLHF
- | TRBJ2-3 | many | TRBV11-2 | TGTGCCAGCAGCCCAGGGCCGGGGCTCCCGGGGGATACGCAGTATTTT | CASSPGPGLPGDTQYF
TRBD2 | TRBJ2-1 | many | TRBV19 | TGTGCCAGTAGTGACTCTAGCGGGAGTAAACGCAATGAGCAGTTCTTC | CASSDSSGSKRNEQFF
TRBD1 | TRBJ1-6 | many | TRBV5-1 | TGCGCCAGCAGCTTTTCCCCGGCAGGGGGCGATTCACCCCTCCACTTT | CASSFSPAGGDSPLHF
- | TRBJ1-3 | few | TRBV18 | TGTGCCAGCTCACCCCAGTCCGGGAGTCTCTCTGGAAACACCATATATTTT | CASSPQSGSLSGNTIYF
- | TRBJ1-1 | many | TRBV5-6 | TGTGCCAGCAGCTTGGGCGTTTTCAGCACTGAAGCTTTCTTT | CASSLGVFSTEAFF
- | TRBJ2-7 | - | TRBV11-2 | TGTGCCAGCAGCCCCGGACAGCCCTACGAGCAGTACTTC | CASSPGQPYEQYF
TRBD1 | TRBJ2-3 | many | TRBV19 | TGTGCCAGTAGTACTGACAGGGGGCGAGGCACAGATACGCAGTATTTT | CASSTDRGRGTDTQYF
- | TRBJ1-1 | medium-sized | TRBV12-3/TRBV12-4 | TGTGCCAGCAGGCGTACCGGGATGAACACTGAAGCTTTCTTT | CASRRTGMNTEAFF
- | TRBJ2-5 | many | TRBV7-2 | TGTGCCAGCAGCCTTTCGAAGACCCAGTACTTC | CASSLSKTQYF
TRBD2 | TRBJ2-2 | few | TRBV11-3 | TGTGCCAGCAGCTCGGGACTAGCGGGAGGAGGGGAGCTGTTTTTT | CASSSGLAGGGELFF
- | TRBJ2-7 | - | TRBV11-2 | TGTGCCAGCAGCTTAGCGATCGGCTTCTACGAGCAGTACTTC | CASSLAIGFYEQYF
- | TRBJ2-7 | many | TRBV12-3/TRBV12-4 | TGTGCCAGCAGTTTCAATTTCGTCCGCTCCTACGAGCAGTACTTC | CASSFNFVRSYEQYF
- | TRBJ2-5 | - | TRBV11-3 | TGTGCCAGCAGCTTAGGCGCCCTACAAGAGACCCAGTACTTC | CASSLGALQETQYF
TRBD2 | TRBJ2-2 | few | TRBV12-3/TRBV12-4 | TGTGCCAGCAGTTTATTGGGACTAGCGGGACGCGCGAACACCGGGGAGCTGTTTTTT | CASSLLGLAGRANTGELFF
- | TRBJ1-6 | - | TRBV7-9 | TGTGCCAGCAGCCCCGGGGCAGGGGTGAAAAATTCACCCCTCCACTTT | CASSPGAGVKNSPLHF